One and the same sample provided the 3 T cell receptor beta chains below, sequenced in a study of blood T cell repertoires in COVID-19. Libraries were prepared by immunoSEQ multiplex PCR; TCRdb keeps only in-frame clonotypes and omits some of them. This sample has hundreds of thousands of clones; 89% occur once, and the top ten carry around 3%. The sequenced sample was peripheral blood. These receptors originate from a woman between 25 and 40 years old with COVID-19, enrolled during active disease.

The chain carries TRBV6-5 and TRBJ1-5, with D uncertain. The CDR3 extends over 12 amino acids. Trimming took 6 bases from V and 10 from J, leaving 13 bases between them. Germline CDR1 and CDR2: MNHEY and SVGAGI. CDR3 protein: CASRDVEGPQHF. In nucleotides, the CDR3 is TGTGCCAGCAGAGACGTTGAGGGACCCCAGCATTTT.

V and J are TRBV28 and TRBJ2-7, with 8 nucleotides matching TRBD1. CDR3 size: 13 residues. Germline CDR1 reads MDHEN; CDR2 reads SYDVKM. Trimming removed 8 bases from V and 5 bases from J; junction bases left unmatched: 8. CDR3 residues: CASGPDRGNEQYF. The CDR3 DNA follows: TGTGCCAGCGGACCAGACAGGGGTAACGAGCAGTACTTC.

This chain connects TRBV4-3 to TRBJ1-6; no definite D call. This CDR3 has 13 residues. The V end lost 4 bases, the J end lost 10 bases, and 11 bases lay between the germline ends. Germline values: CDR1 LGHNA, CDR2 YSLEER. The CDR3 region has the DNA TGCGCCAGCAGCCCGCGTCTTAACTCACCCCTCCACTTT. Protein: CASSPRLNSPLHF.